The sequence of this T cell receptor (beta chain) was determined in a study of blood T cell repertoires in COVID-19. Turning to the study itself: The United States, Italy and Spain supplied acute and convalescent COVID-19 samples. PBMCs, B-cell-depleted T cells, or T cells provided the cDNA or gDNA that made up the material.

Authors' data handling: Reference gene primer amplification gave estimated nucleated cell counts. The method was immunoSEQ multiplex PCR; TCRdb's version includes in-frame clones alone and lacks a portion of them. V and J calls plus clone size are reproduced from that table; the DNA served to infer D and trimming. The sample records approximately 73,000 clones, roughly four fifths being singletons. J gave up 5 bases and V 5 bases, and 2 bases lay outside the gene matches. The germline V gene has CDR1 MDHEN and CDR2 SYDVKM. This CDR3 contains 14 residues. The sample comprised peripheral blood. The sequence was obtained from a woman aged 70-85 years with acute or convalescent COVID-19. The rearrangement joins TRBV28 to TRBJ2-1, with TRBD2 matching 11 bases. The CDR3 DNA reads TGTGCCAGCAGTCCTAGCGGGGGGAACAATGAGCAGTTCTTC. This gives the protein CASSPSGGNNEQFF. Complete variable domain (other parts from reference TRBV28 and TRBJ2-1): DVKVTQSSRYLVKRTGEKVFLECVQDMDHENMFWYRQDPGLGLRLIYFSYDVKMKEKGDIPEGYSVSREKKERFSLILESASTNQTSMYLCASSPSGGNNEQFFGPGTRLTVL.